These 21 T cell receptor beta chains originate from one sample sequenced in a study of T cells in Graves' hyperthyroidism and ophthalmopathy. TCR beta CDR3 regions were amplified from RNA. Primed by the HTBI set, a first-round RT-PCR was run on the TCR CDR3. TCRdb fed the multiplex PCR reads into MiXCR, producing one record per CDR3 protein. The sample yields under 400,000 distinct CDR3 sequences, over 11% seen once. The sequenced material came from blood. The receptors were sampled from a woman aged 60-75 years with Graves' hyperthyroidism.

On this clonotype itself: The junction shows a germline mismatch at one end, possibly a read error. The gene calls are TRBV10-3 and TRBJ1-4; D not certain. The germline gives CDR1 ENHRY, CDR2 SYGVKD. The CDR3 consists of 15 residues. The CDR3 DNA sequence: TGTGCCATCAGTGGCCACCTGAGGCCTAATGGAAAACTGTTTTTT. It encodes CAISGHLRPNGKLFF.

This clonotype was detected many times. The chain employs TRBV5-1 and TRBJ2-7; 7 bases map to TRBD2. J was trimmed by 3 bases and V by 3 bases; bases with no gene match: 9. In germline, CDR1 is SGHRS, CDR2 YFSETQ. The CDR3 is 15 residues long. The CDR3 region has the DNA TGCGCCAGCAGCTCCATGACTAGCCACGGCTACGAGCAGTACTTC. It codes for CASSSMTSHGYEQYF.

This clonotype was seen ten or more times. The J gene is TRBJ2-1, the V gene TRBV11-3; 7 bases match TRBD2. Germline loops: CDR1 SGHNT, CDR2 YENEEA. The CDR3 runs to 16 residues. Trimming removed 5 bases from V and 4 bases from J; junction bases left unmatched: 11. In nucleotides, the CDR3 is TGTGCCAGCAGCCCCGGGGGGACCAACTATTACAATGAGCAGTTCTTC. Protein: CASSPGGTNYYNEQFF.

This clonotype has a count of ten or more. The CDR3 region is CASNYDRTGPFVGYTF. In nucleotides, the CDR3 is TGTGCCAGTAATTACGACCGGACAGGACCTTTTGTTGGCTACACCTTC. The gene calls are TRBV19 and TRBJ1-2, with TRBD1 matching 7 bases. With V trimmed by 7 bases and J by 7 bases, 18 bases remained unmatched. The CDR3 extends over 16 amino acids. Looked up from germline, CDR1 is LNHDA and CDR2 is SQIVND (reference sequence). Full variable domain (remainder filled in from reference TRBV19 and TRBJ1-2): DGGITQSPKYLFRKEGQNVTLSCEQNLNHDAMYWYRQDPGQGLRLIYYSQIVNDFQKGDIAEGYSVSREKKESFPLTVTSAQKNPTAFYLCASNYDRTGPFVGYTFGSGTRLTVV.

This clonotype has a count of ten or more. This rearrangement joins TRBV5-1 to TRBJ2-7; the match to TRBD2 covers 15 bases. CDR3 length equals 17 residues. Germline CDR1 is SGHRS and CDR2 is YFSETQ. V lost 2 bases, J lost 5 bases, and 8 bases stayed unmatched. This chain's CDR3 is CASSFGRTSGREDEQYF. DNA for the CDR3: TGCGCCAGCAGCTTCGGCCGGACTAGCGGGAGGGAGGACGAGCAGTACTTC.

This clonotype turned up a few times. J is TRBJ2-7 and V is TRBV7-9; D not resolved. The V end lost 1 base, the J end lost 4 bases, and 8 bases lay between the germline ends. This CDR3 contains 13 residues. Germline CDR1 is SEHNR and CDR2 is FQNEAQ (reference sequence). The CDR3 loop is CASSLGRFYEQYF. In DNA form, the CDR3 reads TGTGCCAGCAGCTTAGGGCGATTTTACGAGCAGTACTTC.

This clonotype was seen at least ten times. Here the CDR3 reads CASRRGTANTGELFF. CDR3 DNA: TGCGCCAGCAGGAGGGGGACCGCGAACACCGGGGAGCTGTTTTTT. The gene calls are TRBV5-1 and TRBJ2-2; TRBD1 is a possible D gene (6 bases). The ends were cut back, 5 bases at V and 0 bases at J, with 11 bases in the middle. From germline, CDR1 is SGHRS and CDR2 YFSETQ. This CDR3 spans 15 amino acids.

This clonotype was found many times. The chain couples TRBV12-5 to TRBJ1-1; no clear D. Germline lookup yields CDR1 LGHNT and CDR2 FRNRAP. Trimming stripped 1 base from V and 6 bases from J, with 12 bases between. The CDR3 loop spans 14 amino acids. As DNA, the CDR3 is TGTGCTAGTGGTTTGGATCCCCTCCATGCTGAAGCTTTCTTT. It encodes CASGLDPLHAEAFF.

This clonotype occurred many times. The rearrangement links TRBV28 to TRBJ2-1; either TRBD1 or TRBD2 may supply D (5 bases each). The CDR3 has 16 residues. Germline V lookup: CDR1 MDHEN, CDR2 SYDVKM. The ends were cut back, 4 bases at V and 7 bases at J, with 20 bases in the middle. The CDR3 is CASSSEWRGVGNEQFF. In DNA form, the CDR3 reads TGTGCCAGCAGTTCCGAATGGAGAGGGGTGGGAAATGAGCAGTTCTTC. The full variable domain, rest sourced from reference TRBV28 and TRBJ2-1, is DVKVTQSSRYLVKRTGEKVFLECVQDMDHENMFWYRQDPGLGLRLIYFSYDVKMKEKGDIPEGYSVSREKKERFSLILESASTNQTSMYLCASSSEWRGVGNEQFFGPGTRLTVL.

Only a few counts were recorded for this clonotype. The chain has TRBV18 and TRBJ1-1, with 8 bases matching TRBD1. Germline CDR1 and CDR2: KGHSH and LQKENI. V lost 3 bases to trimming and J lost 1 base; unmatched junction nucleotides: 10. CDR3 length: 17 residues. Here the CDR3 reads CASSPGSGTGSNTEAFF. The CDR3 nucleotides are TGTGCCAGCTCACCGGGATCGGGGACAGGATCGAACACTGAAGCTTTCTTT.

This clonotype was counted at least ten times. The V gene is TRBV20-1, the J gene TRBJ2-7; no definite D call. Germline V gene data show CDR1 as DFQATT and CDR2 as SNEGSKA (reference sequence). The CDR3 is 13 amino acids. V dropped 0 bases and J dropped 7 bases, with 13 bases sitting between them. Here the CDR3 reads CSARDSRNREQYF. CDR3 coding DNA: TGCAGTGCTAGAGATAGCAGGAATCGGGAGCAGTACTTC.

This clonotype was detected ten times or more. This chain joins TRBV11-3 and TRBJ1-1, with D perhaps matching TRBD1 (6 bases). V was shortened by 3 bases and J by 4 bases, with 12 bases between the two germline ends. Germline V CDR1 and CDR2: SGHNT, YENEEA. This CDR3 is 14 amino acids long. The CDR3 DNA is TGTGCCAGCAGCTTTCGGGGGCCAGCCACTGAAGCTTTCTTT. Its protein product is CASSFRGPATEAFF.

The chain uses TRBV10-3 and TRBJ2-5; TRBD1 or TRBD2 may be the D gene (5 bases each). V was clipped by 4 bases and J by 5 bases, with 14 bases between them. CDR3 length equals 14 residues. Per the germline V gene, CDR1 is ENHRY and CDR2 is SYGVKD. CDR3 sequence: CAISAGASPETQYF. The CDR3 DNA reads TGTGCCATCAGTGCTGGGGCTAGCCCGGAGACCCAGTACTTC.

The table lists this clonotype with many counts. The chain recombines TRBV2 with TRBJ2-1; TRBD2 matches at 8 bases. The CDR3 contains 16 residues. The ends lost 6 bases at V and 0 bases at J; junction bases unmatched: 7. CDR1 SNHLY and CDR2 FYNNEI come from the germline V gene. The CDR3 here is CASRDGLARSYNEQFF. DNA for the CDR3: TGTGCCAGCAGGGATGGACTAGCCCGCTCCTACAATGAGCAGTTCTTC.

J is TRBJ1-5 and V is TRBV28; a possible D gene is TRBD1 (5 bases). V shed 1 base and J shed 6 bases, with 16 bases lying between them. Germline V CDR1 and CDR2: MDHEN, SYDVKM. This CDR3 is built from 16 residues. The CDR3 coding sequence is TGTGCCAGCAGTTTATCCCTAGGCAGGGAAGGTCAGCCCCAGCATTTT. This translates into CASSLSLGREGQPQHF.

The chain links TRBV18 to TRBJ1-2, with D tentatively TRBD1 (6 bases). The CDR3 is made up of 15 amino acids. Germline assignment: CDR1 KGHSH and CDR2 LQKENI. The ends were cut back, 5 bases at V and 2 bases at J, with 15 bases in the middle. CDR3 in DNA: TGTGCCAGCTCATCTTCAGAGGGGGAAAACTATGGCTACACCTTC. It codes for CASSSSEGENYGYTF.

This clonotype appeared many times. V usage is TRBV13 and J usage is TRBJ2-3, with no clear D. V lost 6 bases to trimming and J lost 6 bases, with 13 bases between them. The germline V gene has CDR1 PRHDT and CDR2 FYEKMQ (reference sequence). The CDR3 is made up of 13 amino acids. In nucleotides, the CDR3 is TGTGCCAGCAGGCCCAGCCCCGGTGATACGCAGTATTTT. This sequence encodes CASRPSPGDTQYF.

In this sample, this clonotype turned up many times. The chain combines TRBV3-1 with TRBJ1-1; TRBD1 matches at 7 bases. Germline V gene data show CDR1 as LGHDT and CDR2 as YNNKEL (reference sequence). Trimming at V came to 2 bases and at J to 4 bases, leaving 7 bases not matched to a gene. This CDR3 spans 15 amino acids. CDR3 sequence (DNA): TGTGCCAGCAGCCAATCGGACAGACAGGGCACTGAAGCTTTCTTT. As protein: CASSQSDRQGTEAFF.

This clonotype occurred many times. The rearrangement links TRBV29-1 to TRBJ1-3; D possibly corresponds to TRBD1 (5 bases). The CDR3 spans 15 residues. Trimming took off 4 bases at V and 2 bases at J, with 15 bases between the two ends. Per germline, CDR1 SQVTM and CDR2 ANQGSEA. CDR3 residues: CSVASMEGAGNTIYF. The DNA of the CDR3 is TGCAGCGTTGCATCGATGGAAGGGGCTGGAAACACCATATATTTT.

This chain uses TRBV7-3 with TRBJ1-6; D uncertain. Germline V gene lookup returns CDR1 SGHTA and CDR2 FQGTGA. Trimming left V 2 bases short and J 1 base short, with 0 bases between. This CDR3 is 13 amino acids long. CDR3 in DNA: TGTGCCAGCAGCTTATCCTATAATTCACCCCTCCACTTT. As protein: CASSLSYNSPLHF.

This clonotype was observed a single time. The rearrangement links TRBV20-1 to TRBJ2-5; D gene ambiguous. Germline CDR1 is DFQATT and CDR2 is SNEGSKA (reference sequence). This CDR3 is built from 14 residues. V dropped 5 bases and J dropped 0 bases, with 13 bases sitting between them. The CDR3 region is CSAGPPPHQETQYF. In nucleotides, the CDR3 is TGCAGTGCTGGGCCGCCCCCGCACCAAGAGACCCAGTACTTC.